This T cell receptor (beta chain) was sequenced during a study of patients and donors after allogeneic stem cell transplantation. The CDR3 has 14 amino acids. Germline CDR1 reads KGHSH; CDR2 reads LQKENI. Trimming took 4 bases from V and 2 from J, leaving 10 bases between them. TCRdb fed the RT-PCR reads into MiXCR, producing one record per CDR3 protein. The repertoire consists of 400,000 to 500,000 distinct CDR3 sequences, with approximately 16% occurring once and the leading ten covering 6% to 8%. This clonotype originated in a human donor who was either an allogeneic HSCT recipient or a stem cell or donor lymphocyte infusion donor (not recorded which). It is not recorded whose cells these are; they may come from a transplant donor. Sample: blood, either unsorted or a sorted T cell fraction (not recorded which). V is TRBV18 and J is TRBJ2-3, with D uncertain. The CDR3 reads CASSQRQLTDTQYF. The CDR3 DNA is TGTGCCAGCTCACAACGGCAGCTCACAGATACGCAGTATTTT.